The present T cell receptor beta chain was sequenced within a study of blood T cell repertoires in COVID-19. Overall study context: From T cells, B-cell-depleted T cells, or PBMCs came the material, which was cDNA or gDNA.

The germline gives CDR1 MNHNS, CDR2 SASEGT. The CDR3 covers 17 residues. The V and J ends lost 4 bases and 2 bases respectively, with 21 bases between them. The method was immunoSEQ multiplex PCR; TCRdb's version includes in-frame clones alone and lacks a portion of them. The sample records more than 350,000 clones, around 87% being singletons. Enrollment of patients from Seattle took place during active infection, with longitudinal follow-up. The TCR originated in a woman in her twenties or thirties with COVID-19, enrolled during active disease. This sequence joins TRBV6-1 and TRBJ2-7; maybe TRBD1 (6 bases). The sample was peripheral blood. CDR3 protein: CASSGPLQGPKTYEQYF. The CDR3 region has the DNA TGTGCCAGCAGTGGGCCGCTACAGGGCCCAAAAACCTACGAGCAGTACTTC.